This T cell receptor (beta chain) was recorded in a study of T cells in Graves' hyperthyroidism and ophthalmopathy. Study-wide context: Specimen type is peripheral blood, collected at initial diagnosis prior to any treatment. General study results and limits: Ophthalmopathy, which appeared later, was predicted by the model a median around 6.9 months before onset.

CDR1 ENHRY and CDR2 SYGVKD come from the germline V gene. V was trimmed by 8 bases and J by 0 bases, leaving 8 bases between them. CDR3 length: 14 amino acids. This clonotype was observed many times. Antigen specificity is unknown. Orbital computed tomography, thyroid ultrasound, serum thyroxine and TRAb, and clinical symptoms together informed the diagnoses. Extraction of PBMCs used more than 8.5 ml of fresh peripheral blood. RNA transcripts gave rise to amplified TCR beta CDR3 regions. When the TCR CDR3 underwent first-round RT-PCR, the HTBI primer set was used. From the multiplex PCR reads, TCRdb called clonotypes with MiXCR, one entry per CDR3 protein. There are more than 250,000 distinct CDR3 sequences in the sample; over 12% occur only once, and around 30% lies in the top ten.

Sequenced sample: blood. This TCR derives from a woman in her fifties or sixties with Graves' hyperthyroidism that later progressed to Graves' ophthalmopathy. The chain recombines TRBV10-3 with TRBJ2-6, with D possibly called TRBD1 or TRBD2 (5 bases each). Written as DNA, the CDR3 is TGTGCCATCGGGGCGGGCTCTGGGGCCAACGTCCTGACTTTC. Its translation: CAIGAGSGANVLTF.